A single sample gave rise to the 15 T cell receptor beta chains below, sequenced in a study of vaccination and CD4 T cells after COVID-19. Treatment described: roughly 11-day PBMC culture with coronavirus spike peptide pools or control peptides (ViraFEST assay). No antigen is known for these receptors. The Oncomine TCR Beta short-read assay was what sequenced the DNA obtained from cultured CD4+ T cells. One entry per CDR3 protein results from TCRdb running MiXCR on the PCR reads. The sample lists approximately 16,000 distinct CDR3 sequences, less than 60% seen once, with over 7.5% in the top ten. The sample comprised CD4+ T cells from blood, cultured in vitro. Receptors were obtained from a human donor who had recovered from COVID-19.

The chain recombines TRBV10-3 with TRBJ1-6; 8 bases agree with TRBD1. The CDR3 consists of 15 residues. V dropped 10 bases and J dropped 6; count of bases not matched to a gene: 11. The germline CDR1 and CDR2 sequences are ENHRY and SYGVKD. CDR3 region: CATSDGQGRNSPLHF. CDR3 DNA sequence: TGTGCCACCTCTGATGGACAGGGACGTAATTCACCCCTCCACTTT.

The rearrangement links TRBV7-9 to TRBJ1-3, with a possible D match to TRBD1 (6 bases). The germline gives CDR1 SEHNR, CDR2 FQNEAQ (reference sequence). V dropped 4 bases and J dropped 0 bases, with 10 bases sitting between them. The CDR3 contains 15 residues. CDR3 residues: CASSSDRSSGNTIYF. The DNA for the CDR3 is TGTGCCAGCAGCTCCGACAGGAGCTCTGGAAACACCATATATTTT. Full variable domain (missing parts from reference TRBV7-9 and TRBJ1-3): DTGVSQNPRHKITKRGQNVTFRCDPISEHNRLYWYRQTLGQGPEFLTYFQNEAQLEKSRLLSDRFSAERPKGSFSTLEIQRTEQGDSAMYLCASSSDRSSGNTIYFGEGSWLTVV.

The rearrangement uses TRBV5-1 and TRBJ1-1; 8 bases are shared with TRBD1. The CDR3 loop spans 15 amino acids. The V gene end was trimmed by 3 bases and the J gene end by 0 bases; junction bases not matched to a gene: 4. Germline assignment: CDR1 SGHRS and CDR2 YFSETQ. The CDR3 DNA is TGCGCCAGCAGCTCGCAGACAGGGGTGAACACTGAAGCTTTCTTT. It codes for CASSSQTGVNTEAFF.

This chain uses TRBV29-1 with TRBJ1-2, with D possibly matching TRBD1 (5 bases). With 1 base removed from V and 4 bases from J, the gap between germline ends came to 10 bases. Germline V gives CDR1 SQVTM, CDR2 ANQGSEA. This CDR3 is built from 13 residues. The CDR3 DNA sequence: TGCAGCGTTGAAGTGGGGGAAACCTATGGCTACACCTTC. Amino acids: CSVEVGETYGYTF.

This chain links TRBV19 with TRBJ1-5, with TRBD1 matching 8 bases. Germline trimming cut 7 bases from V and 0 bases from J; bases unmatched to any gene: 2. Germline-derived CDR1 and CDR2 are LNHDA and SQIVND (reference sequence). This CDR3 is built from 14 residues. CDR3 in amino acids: CASTGTGSNQPQHF. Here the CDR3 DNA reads TGTGCCAGTACCGGGACAGGTAGCAATCAGCCCCAGCATTTT.

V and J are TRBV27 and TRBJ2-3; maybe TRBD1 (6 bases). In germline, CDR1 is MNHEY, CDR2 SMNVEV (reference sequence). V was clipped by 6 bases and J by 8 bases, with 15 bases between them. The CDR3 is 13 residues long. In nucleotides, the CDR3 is TGTGCCAGCAGCTCGAGACAGGCGGGTACGCAGTATTTT. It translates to CASSSRQAGTQYF.

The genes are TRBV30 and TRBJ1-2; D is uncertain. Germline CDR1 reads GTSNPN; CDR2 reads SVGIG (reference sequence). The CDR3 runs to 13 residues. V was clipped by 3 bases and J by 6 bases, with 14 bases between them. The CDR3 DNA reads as TGTGCCTGGAGGAAGAGGGATTACCATGGCTACACCTTC. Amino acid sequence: CAWRKRDYHGYTF.

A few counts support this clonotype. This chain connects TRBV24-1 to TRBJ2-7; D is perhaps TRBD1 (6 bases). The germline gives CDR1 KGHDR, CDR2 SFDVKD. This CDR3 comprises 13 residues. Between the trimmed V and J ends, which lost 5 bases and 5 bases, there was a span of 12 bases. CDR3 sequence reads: CATSGQGSDEQYF. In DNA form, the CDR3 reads TGTGCCACCAGTGGGCAGGGGAGCGACGAGCAGTACTTC.

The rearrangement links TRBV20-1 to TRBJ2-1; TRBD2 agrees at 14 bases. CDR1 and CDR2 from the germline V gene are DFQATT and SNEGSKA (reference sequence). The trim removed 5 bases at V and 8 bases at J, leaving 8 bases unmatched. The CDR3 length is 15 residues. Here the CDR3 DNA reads TGCAGTGCTCCTCGACTAGCGGGAGGGCTGGATGAGCAGTTCTTC. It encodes CSAPRLAGGLDEQFF.

The CDR3 protein is CASSEATRGGYTF. Written as DNA, the CDR3 is TGTGCCAGCAGTGAAGCGACTAGAGGCGGCTACACCTTC. The chain uses TRBV2 and TRBJ1-2; D remains ambiguous. V was clipped by 0 bases and J by 8 bases, with 10 bases between them. Germline values: CDR1 SNHLY, CDR2 FYNNEI. CDR3 size: 13 residues.

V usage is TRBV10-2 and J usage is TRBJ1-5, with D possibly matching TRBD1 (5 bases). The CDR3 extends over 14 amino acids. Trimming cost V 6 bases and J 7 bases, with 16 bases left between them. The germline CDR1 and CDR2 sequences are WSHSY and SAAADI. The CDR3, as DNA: TGCGCCAGCAGGTCCGGGACCCCTCTCCAGCCCCAGCATTTT. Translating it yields CASRSGTPLQPQHF.

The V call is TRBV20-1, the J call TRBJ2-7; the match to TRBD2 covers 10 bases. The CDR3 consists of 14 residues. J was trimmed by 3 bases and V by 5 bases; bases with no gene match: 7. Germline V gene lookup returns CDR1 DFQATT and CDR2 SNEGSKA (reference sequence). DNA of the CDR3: TGCAGTGCTCCCCTAGCGGGAGCAGGCTACGAGCAGTACTTC. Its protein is CSAPLAGAGYEQYF.

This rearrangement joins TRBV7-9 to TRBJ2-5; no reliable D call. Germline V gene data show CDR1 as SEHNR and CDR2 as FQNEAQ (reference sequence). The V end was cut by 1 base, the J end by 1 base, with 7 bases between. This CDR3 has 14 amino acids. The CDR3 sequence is CASSLGVSQETQYF. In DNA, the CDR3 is TGTGCCAGCAGCTTAGGGGTATCCCAAGAGACCCAGTACTTC. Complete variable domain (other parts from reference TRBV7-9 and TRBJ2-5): DTGVSQNPRHKITKRGQNVTFRCDPISEHNRLYWYRQTLGQGPEFLTYFQNEAQLEKSRLLSDRFSAERPKGSFSTLEIQRTEQGDSAMYLCASSLGVSQETQYFGPGTRLLVL.

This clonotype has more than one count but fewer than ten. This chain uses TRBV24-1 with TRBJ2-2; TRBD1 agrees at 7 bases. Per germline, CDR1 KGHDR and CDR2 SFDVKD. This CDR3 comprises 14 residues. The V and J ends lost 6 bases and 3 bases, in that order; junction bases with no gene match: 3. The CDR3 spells CATSTGEYTGELFF. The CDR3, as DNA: TGTGCCACCAGTACAGGGGAGTACACCGGGGAGCTGTTTTTT.

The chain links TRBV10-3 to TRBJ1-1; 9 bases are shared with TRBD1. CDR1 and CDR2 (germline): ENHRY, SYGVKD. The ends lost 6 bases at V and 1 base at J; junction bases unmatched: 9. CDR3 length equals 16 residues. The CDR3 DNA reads TGTGCCATCAGCCAACAGGGGGCGAGTGGGAACACTGAAGCTTTCTTT. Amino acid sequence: CAISQQGASGNTEAFF.